This T cell receptor (beta chain) was sequenced in a study of blood T cell repertoires in COVID-19. On the study more broadly: The United States, Italy and Spain provided the acute and convalescent COVID-19 samples.

This CDR3 is built from 16 residues. Trimming took 4 bases from V and 4 from J; bases not matched to a gene: 8. The V gene's germline CDR1 is SGDLS and CDR2 YYNGEE. Individuals drawn from approximately 26 US areas were about 18 to 90 years old. All recovered Cohort 3 donors got two negative PCRs, got clearance, or saw symptom resolution. Per the original data handling: Amplification of reference gene primers provided the estimated nucleated cell counts. Method: immunoSEQ multiplex PCR; TCRdb's copy keeps in-frame clones and lacks some. The V and J calls and clone size were taken over from that table, and D and trimming were inferred from the DNA. The sample shows approximately 300,000 clones, more than 75% of them seen only once.

The sequenced material came from PBMCs or T cells enriched from blood (not recorded which). The clonotype comes from a woman younger than 30 who had recovered from COVID-19. The rearrangement uses TRBV9 and TRBJ2-2; 9 nucleotides agree with TRBD2. The CDR3 sequence is CASSLSGGTATGELFF. The CDR3 DNA reads as TGTGCCAGCAGCCTGAGCGGGGGGACCGCCACCGGGGAGCTGTTTTTT.